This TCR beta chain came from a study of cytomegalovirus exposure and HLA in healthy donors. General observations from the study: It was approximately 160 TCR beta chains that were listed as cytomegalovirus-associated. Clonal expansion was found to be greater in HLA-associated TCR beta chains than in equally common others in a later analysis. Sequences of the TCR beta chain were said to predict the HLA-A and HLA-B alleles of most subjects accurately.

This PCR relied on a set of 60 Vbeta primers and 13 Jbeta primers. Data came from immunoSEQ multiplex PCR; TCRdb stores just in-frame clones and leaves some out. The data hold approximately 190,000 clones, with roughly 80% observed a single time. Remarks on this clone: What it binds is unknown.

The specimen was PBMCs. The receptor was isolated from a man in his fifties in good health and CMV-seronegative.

CDR3 nucleotide sequence: TGTGCCAGCACCTCCCACCCGGGGAGAGATACGCAGTATTTT. It codes for CASTSHPGRDTQYF. V and J are TRBV9 and TRBJ2-3; D perhaps matches TRBD2 (5 bases). Between the trimmed V and J ends, which lost 6 bases and 5 bases, there was a span of 16 bases. Germline values: CDR1 SGDLS, CDR2 YYNGEE. The CDR3 length is 14 residues.